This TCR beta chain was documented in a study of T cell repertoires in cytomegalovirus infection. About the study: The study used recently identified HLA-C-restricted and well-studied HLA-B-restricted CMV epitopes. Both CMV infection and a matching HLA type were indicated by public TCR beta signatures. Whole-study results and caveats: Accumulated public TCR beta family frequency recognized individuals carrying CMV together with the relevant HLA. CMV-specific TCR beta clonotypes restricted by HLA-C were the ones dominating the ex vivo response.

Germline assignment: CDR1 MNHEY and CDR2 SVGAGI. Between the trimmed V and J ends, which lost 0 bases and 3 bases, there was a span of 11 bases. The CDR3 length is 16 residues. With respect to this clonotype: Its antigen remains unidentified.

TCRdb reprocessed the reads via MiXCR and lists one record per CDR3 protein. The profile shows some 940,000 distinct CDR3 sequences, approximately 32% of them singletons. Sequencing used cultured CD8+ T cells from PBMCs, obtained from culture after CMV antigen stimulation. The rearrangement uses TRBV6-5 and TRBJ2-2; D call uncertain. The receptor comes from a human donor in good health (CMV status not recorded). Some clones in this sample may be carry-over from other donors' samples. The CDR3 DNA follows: TGTGCCAGCAGTTACTCGGGTGCCCAGGACACCGGGGAGCTGTTTTTT. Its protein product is CASSYSGAQDTGELFF.